Presented here are 17 T cell receptor beta chains from one specimen sequenced in a study of T-cell memory formation after mild COVID-19. Each CDR3 protein is one row after TCRdb ran MiXCR on the 5' RACE reads. In the table there are 200,000 to 250,000 distinct CDR3 sequences, 9% to 10% of which are singletons. Material for sequencing was PBMCs or a T cell subset sorted from them (not recorded which). The receptors shown here come from a man aged 18-30 years who had mild COVID-19 (a few samples of this study predate the infection). Cell type and time point are not known.

The genes are TRBV12-3 or TRBV12-4 and TRBJ2-7, with D possibly matching TRBD1 (6 bases). The germline V and J ends were trimmed by 6 bases and 2 bases, with 14 bases remaining between them. CDR3 length: 14 residues. In nucleotides, the CDR3 is TGTGCCAGCAGGAGAGAACAGGGACCCTACGAGCAGTACTTC. Residues: CASRREQGPYEQYF.

A few counts support this clonotype. V gene TRBV6-5 combines with J gene TRBJ1-3; D unresolved. V lost 5 bases, J lost 7 bases, and 6 bases lay in between. Germline V gene sequence: CDR1 MNHEY, CDR2 SVGAGI. The CDR3 spans 11 residues. The CDR3 sequence: CASSTPNTIYF. In DNA, the CDR3 is TGTGCCAGCAGTACCCCCAACACCATATATTTT.

This clonotype showed up just a few times. The CDR3 nucleotides read TGTGCCAGCAGCCCAAGACAGGGTACCGTCTCCTACAATGAGCAGTTCTTC. Translating gives CASSPRQGTVSYNEQFF. The rearrangement links TRBV7-2 to TRBJ2-1, with 7 bases fitting TRBD1. The CDR3 spans 17 residues. Germline V gene sequence: CDR1 SGHTA, CDR2 FQGNSA. The J segment lost 0 bases and the V segment lost 5 bases, leaving 10 bases of the junction unmatched. Filled out from reference TRBV7-2 and TRBJ2-1, the complete variable domain reads GAGVSQSPSNKVTEKGKDVELRCDPISGHTALYWYRQSLGQGLEFLIYFQGNSAPDKSGLPSDRFSAERTGGSVSTLTIQRTQQEDSAVYLCASSPRQGTVSYNEQFFGPGTRLTVL.

The rearrangement links TRBV12-3 or TRBV12-4 to TRBJ1-2; D ambiguous. The V and J ends lost 3 bases and 3 bases respectively, with 11 bases between them. The CDR3 is 14 residues long. The CDR3 spells CASSFYPGDYGYTF. The CDR3 DNA reads TGTGCCAGCAGTTTTTATCCGGGTGACTATGGCTACACCTTC.

The V gene is TRBV6-5, the J gene TRBJ1-6, with unresolved D. Germline values: CDR1 MNHEY, CDR2 SVGAGI. This CDR3 region has 16 residues. Trimming took 6 bases from V and 0 from J, leaving 12 bases between them. CDR3 DNA: TGTGCCAGCAGGCCCCCCAGGCACTCCTATAATTCACCCCTCCACTTT. Residues: CASRPPRHSYNSPLHF.

The count of this clonotype is one. The gene calls are TRBV2 and TRBJ2-2; possible D gene TRBD1, 6 bases. V lost 5 bases to trimming and J lost 8 bases, with 12 bases between them. The CDR3 has 13 residues. Per germline, CDR1 SNHLY and CDR2 FYNNEI. In DNA form, the CDR3 reads TGTGCCAGCAGTCGTAACAGGGCTGGGGAGCTGTTTTTT. This translates into CASSRNRAGELFF.

This clonotype was seen ten or more times. The gene calls are TRBV7-2 and TRBJ2-3, with D tentatively TRBD1 (5 bases). Germline V gene lookup returns CDR1 SGHTA and CDR2 FQGNSA. The CDR3 is 14 residues long. V dropped 1 base and J dropped 11 bases, with 16 bases sitting between them. The CDR3 region is CASSLVVQEREQYF. In nucleotides, the CDR3 is TGTGCCAGCAGCTTAGTGGTACAGGAGAGAGAGCAGTATTTT.

This clonotype was counted a few times. The chain combines TRBV4-3 with TRBJ1-1; 10 bases align to TRBD1. Unmatched junction bases numbered 8, after V lost 0 bases and J lost 4 bases. The CDR3 is 17 residues long. Looked up from germline, CDR1 is LGHNA and CDR2 is YSLEER. The CDR3 nucleotides are TGCGCCAGCAGCCAAGATCCCGGGACAGGGGTAGGCACTGAAGCTTTCTTT. It yields the protein CASSQDPGTGVGTEAFF.

This rearrangement joins TRBV20-1 to TRBJ2-7; no definite D call. Germline V gene sequence: CDR1 DFQATT, CDR2 SNEGSKA (reference sequence). V was clipped by 3 bases and J by 3 bases, with 9 bases between them. The CDR3 covers 12 residues. The CDR3 reads CSASTFNYEQYF. As DNA, the CDR3 is TGCAGTGCTAGTACCTTTAACTACGAGCAGTACTTC.

In this sample, this clonotype turned up a few times. The rearrangement joins TRBV7-2 to TRBJ2-3; a weak D match, TRBD2 (5 bases). The CDR3 sequence is 17 residues long. Looked up from germline, CDR1 is SGHTA and CDR2 is FQGNSA. Trimming removed 1 base at V and 6 bases at J, with 20 bases between. The CDR3 loop is CASSLGARGWAQDTQYF. The CDR3 DNA follows: TGTGCCAGCAGCTTAGGGGCCCGAGGGTGGGCACAGGATACGCAGTATTTT.

The chain employs TRBV12-5 and TRBJ1-3; 8 positions match TRBD1. CDR1 is LGHNT, CDR2 FRNRAP, per germline. The CDR3 loop spans 13 amino acids. The ends lost 10 bases at V and 7 bases at J; junction bases unmatched: 9. Here the CDR3 reads CANNGQGANTIYF. In DNA form, the CDR3 reads TGTGCTAACAACGGACAGGGAGCGAACACCATATATTTT.

This chain's CDR3 is CASSVGDRGRWASPLHF. As DNA, the CDR3 is TGTGCCAGCAGCGTCGGGGACAGGGGGCGCTGGGCTTCACCCCTCCACTTT. V and J are TRBV9 and TRBJ1-6; 12 positions agree with TRBD1. Germline-derived CDR1 and CDR2 are SGDLS and YYNGEE. This CDR3 contains 17 residues. The trim removed 2 bases at V and 9 bases at J, leaving 9 bases unmatched.

The rearrangement links TRBV27 to TRBJ2-1, with 12 bases that match TRBD2. CDR1 and CDR2 from the germline V gene are MNHEY and SMNVEV (reference sequence). The CDR3 sequence is 22 residues long. The V and J ends lost 0 bases and 0 bases, in that order; junction bases with no gene match: 15. CDR3 protein: CASSLSPLPGLAGLSSYNEQFF. The CDR3 DNA reads TGTGCCAGCAGTTTATCACCCCTCCCCGGACTAGCGGGACTAAGCTCCTACAATGAGCAGTTCTTC.

This chain connects TRBV5-5 to TRBJ2-1; 15 nucleotides match TRBD2. J was trimmed by 8 bases and V by 5 bases; bases with no gene match: 14. The CDR3 length is 18 residues. Germline values: CDR1 SGHKS, CDR2 YYEKEE (reference sequence). Here the CDR3 DNA reads TGTGCCAGCAGTTCTGGACTAGCGGGGGGGCCTTATAGTTATGAGCAGTTCTTC. As protein: CASSSGLAGGPYSYEQFF.

This clonotype occurred a few times. The V and J genes are TRBV18 and TRBJ2-4, with 7 bases matching TRBD1. J gave up 0 bases and V 3 bases, and 11 bases lay outside the gene matches. The CDR3 is 18 amino acids. Germline CDR1 KGHSH, CDR2 LQKENI. DNA of the CDR3: TGTGCCAGCTCACCCTTAACCGACAGGGCCCTAGCCAAAAACATTCAGTACTTC. It specifies CASSPLTDRALAKNIQYF. Based on the CDR3 plus reference TRBV18 and TRBJ2-4, the full variable domain is NAGVMQNPRHLVRRRGQEARLRCSPMKGHSHVYWYRQLPEEGLKFMVYLQKENIIDESGMPKERFSAEFPKEGPSILRIQQVVRGDSAAYFCASSPLTDRALAKNIQYFGAGTRLSVL.

This clonotype has more than one count but fewer than ten. The V gene is TRBV4-1, the J gene TRBJ1-1; D is uncertain. There are 15 residues in the CDR3. In germline, CDR1 is MGHRA, CDR2 YSYEKL. Trimming shortened V by 2 bases and J by 1 base, and 11 bases separated the two germline ends. Here the CDR3 reads CASSQRRIRNTEAFF. For the CDR3, the DNA is TGCGCCAGCAGCCAACGACGGATTCGGAACACTGAAGCTTTCTTT.

This clonotype was observed a handful of times. V usage is TRBV5-1 and J usage is TRBJ2-3, with 10 bases fitting TRBD2. The CDR3 is made up of 16 amino acids. Per the germline V gene, CDR1 is SGHRS and CDR2 is YFSETQ. The J segment lost 3 bases and the V segment lost 4 bases, leaving 8 bases of the junction unmatched. CDR3 protein: CASSQVAGGPTDTQYF. CDR3 DNA sequence: TGCGCCAGCAGCCAAGTAGCGGGGGGTCCGACAGATACGCAGTATTTT.